Following are 16 T cell receptor beta chains from one sample sequenced in a study of vaccination effects on CD4 cells after COVID-19. Profiled with immunoSEQ multiplex PCR; TCRdb holds only in-frame clones, not every one. The repertoire holds 67,000 or so clones, 75% to 85% seen once, with approximately 1.2% in the top ten. Peptide-pool stimulation followed by sequencing identified expanded antigen-specific CD4+ clonotypes in the ViraFEST assay. Researchers isolated CD4+ T cells once around 11 days of culture had elapsed. Two doses of either BNT162b2 or mRNA-1273 were given to each participant. No antigens are known for them. Sequenced material: CD4+ T cells from PBMCs cultured with HCoV-229E spike peptides, taken after COVID-19 vaccination. These receptors all stem from a human donor who received a COVID-19 vaccine.

This chain joins TRBV6-6 and TRBJ2-5, with D tentatively TRBD1 (6 bases). The CDR3 contains 14 residues. Germline CDR1 MNHNY, CDR2 SVGAGI (reference sequence). V was cut by 6 bases and J by 2 bases, with 13 bases left in between. The DNA for the CDR3 is TGTGCCAGCAGCCCCGGGACAAAGCAAGAGACCCAGTACTTC. Translating it yields CASSPGTKQETQYF.

The chain recombines TRBV18 with TRBJ2-3; D unclear. The CDR3 loop spans 13 amino acids. Germline V CDR1 and CDR2: KGHSH, LQKENI. V lost 3 bases to trimming and J lost 4 bases, with 8 bases between them. The CDR3 nucleotides read TGTGCCAGCTCACCCACTGGTTCAGATACGCAGTATTTT. Translation: CASSPTGSDTQYF.

This chain links TRBV7-2 with TRBJ1-2; D not certain. The V end lost 1 base, the J end lost 5 bases, and 14 bases lay between the germline ends. The CDR3 sequence is 15 residues long. The germline V gene has CDR1 SGHTA and CDR2 FQGNSA. The CDR3 spells CASSLGQLMPYGYTF. As DNA, the CDR3 is TGTGCCAGCAGCTTAGGACAATTAATGCCATATGGCTACACCTTC.

The chain joins TRBV6-2 or TRBV6-3 to TRBJ2-1, with 8 bases matching TRBD2. The CDR3 extends over 13 amino acids. Germline V gene sequence: CDR1 MNHEY, CDR2 SVGEGT. The junction had 4 bases not matched to a gene; V was cut back by 5 bases and J by 7 bases. The CDR3 loop is CASSRGGGNEQFF. The CDR3 nucleotides read TGTGCCAGCAGTCGGGGGGGCGGAAATGAGCAGTTCTTC.

This chain connects TRBV24-1 to TRBJ2-7, with TRBD1 matching 8 bases. Per germline, CDR1 KGHDR and CDR2 SFDVKD. J lost 2 bases, V lost 5 bases, and 4 bases had no gene match. The CDR3 runs to 14 residues. This chain's CDR3 is CATSGTGPPYEQYV. The CDR3 region has the DNA TGTGCCACCAGTGGGACAGGGCCTCCCTACGAGCAGTACGTC.

CDR3 in amino acids: CASSYSEEVTGELFF. The CDR3 DNA reads as TGTGCCAGCAGTTACTCAGAGGAAGTAACCGGGGAGCTGTTTTTT. The chain carries TRBV6-5 and TRBJ2-2; D ambiguous. V lost 0 bases, J lost 5 bases, and 10 bases lay in between. The CDR3 totals 15 residues. The germline V gene encodes CDR1 MNHEY and CDR2 SVGAGI.

The genes are TRBV5-6 and TRBJ2-2; unclear D gene. CDR1 and CDR2 from the germline V gene are SGHDT and YYEEEE. With 2 bases removed from V and 0 bases from J, the gap between germline ends came to 8 bases. CDR3 size: 15 residues. The CDR3 DNA follows: TGTGCCAGCAGCTTAAGACTTACGAACACCGGGGAGCTGTTTTTT. Translating gives CASSLRLTNTGELFF. The whole variable domain, filled in from reference TRBV5-6 and TRBJ2-2, reads DAGVTQSPTHLIKTRGQQVTLRCSPKSGHDTVSWYQQALGQGPQFIFQYYEEEERQRGNFPDRFSGHQFPNYSSELNVNALLLGDSALYLCASSLRLTNTGELFFGEGSRLTVL.

The rearrangement joins TRBV11-1 to TRBJ2-3; maybe TRBD2 (5 bases). The germline V gene has CDR1 SGHAT and CDR2 FQDESV (reference sequence). The CDR3 contains 15 residues. V gave up 5 bases and J gave up 0 bases, with 12 bases separating them. The CDR3 nucleotides read TGTGCCAGCAGCCCTAGAGGGTTTAGCACAGATACGCAGTATTTT. This encodes CASSPRGFSTDTQYF. Drawing the rest from reference TRBV11-1 and TRBJ2-3, the complete variable domain is EAEVAQSPRYKITEKSQAVAFWCDPISGHATLYWYRQILGQGPELLVQFQDESVVDDSQLPKDRFSAERLKGVDSTLKIQPAELGDSAMYLCASSPRGFSTDTQYFGPGTRLTVL.

This rearrangement joins TRBV2 to TRBJ2-7, with 12 nucleotides matching TRBD2. The length of the CDR3 is 14 residues. Germline CDR1 reads SNHLY; CDR2 reads FYNNEI. V lost 6 bases and J lost 4; bases outside the gene matches: 4. The CDR3 loop is CASSRLAGEYEQYV. In DNA form, the CDR3 reads TGTGCCAGCAGCCGACTAGCGGGAGAATACGAGCAGTACGTC.

This sequence joins TRBV19 and TRBJ1-5; TRBD1 matches 10 bases. J gave up 6 bases and V 6 bases, and 8 bases lay outside the gene matches. The CDR3 covers 15 residues. Germline values: CDR1 LNHDA, CDR2 SQIVND (reference sequence). The CDR3 region has the DNA TGTGCCAGTAGGGAGGGACAGGGGTACGGTCAGCCCCAGCATTTT. Translation: CASREGQGYGQPQHF.

The chain combines TRBV24-1 with TRBJ2-1, with 8 bases lining up with TRBD1. J lost 4 bases, V lost 4 bases, and 8 bases had no gene match. This CDR3 is built from 16 residues. From germline, CDR1 is KGHDR and CDR2 SFDVKD. Here the CDR3 DNA reads TGTGCCACCAGTGAGCCAGGGGGCGGAAGGTACAATGAGCAGTTCTTC. It specifies CATSEPGGGRYNEQFF.

The V gene is TRBV6-1, the J gene TRBJ1-5, with D hard to call. Germline V lookup: CDR1 MNHNS, CDR2 SASEGT. V was trimmed by 1 base and J by 3 bases, leaving 7 bases between them. The CDR3 is made up of 14 amino acids. The CDR3 nucleotides read TGTGCCAGCAGTGAAGGACACGTCAATCAGCCCCAGCATTTT. Residues: CASSEGHVNQPQHF.

The chain carries TRBV27 and TRBJ2-7, with D maybe TRBD1 (6 bases). V shed 7 bases and J shed 0 bases, with 13 bases lying between them. CDR3 length equals 14 residues. The germline V gene encodes CDR1 MNHEY and CDR2 SMNVEV (reference sequence). CDR3 bases: TGTGCCAGCATGTTAAAAGGGGGCTCCTACGAGCAGTACGTC. It codes for CASMLKGGSYEQYV.

This clone was detected once. The chain combines TRBV5-1 with TRBJ2-5; 7 nucleotides line up with TRBD2. Germline trimming cut 0 bases from V and 4 bases from J; bases unmatched to any gene: 15. CDR1 SGHRS and CDR2 YFSETQ come from the germline V gene. The CDR3 sequence is 18 residues long. CDR3 nucleotide sequence: TGCGCCAGCAGCTTGGCGGTTTGGGGGGGGACCACCACAGAGACCCAGTACTTC. The encoded protein is CASSLAVWGGTTTETQYF.

The V call is TRBV6-5, the J call TRBJ1-1, with 7 nucleotides matching TRBD1. The CDR3 consists of 14 residues. J lost 5 bases, V lost 8 bases, and 11 bases had no gene match. Germline V gene lookup returns CDR1 MNHEY and CDR2 SVGAGI. The CDR3 here is CASSWAGGGTEAFF. The CDR3 DNA is TGTGCCAGCTCTTGGGCAGGGGGAGGTACTGAAGCTTTCTTT.

The chain is built from TRBV27 and TRBJ1-4; no firm D call. V was clipped by 6 bases and J by 7 bases, with 12 bases between them. This CDR3 comprises 13 residues. The germline V gene has CDR1 MNHEY and CDR2 SMNVEV (reference sequence). The CDR3 here is CASRAGIGEKLFF. CDR3 sequence (DNA): TGTGCCAGCAGGGCTGGTATAGGTGAAAAACTGTTTTTT.